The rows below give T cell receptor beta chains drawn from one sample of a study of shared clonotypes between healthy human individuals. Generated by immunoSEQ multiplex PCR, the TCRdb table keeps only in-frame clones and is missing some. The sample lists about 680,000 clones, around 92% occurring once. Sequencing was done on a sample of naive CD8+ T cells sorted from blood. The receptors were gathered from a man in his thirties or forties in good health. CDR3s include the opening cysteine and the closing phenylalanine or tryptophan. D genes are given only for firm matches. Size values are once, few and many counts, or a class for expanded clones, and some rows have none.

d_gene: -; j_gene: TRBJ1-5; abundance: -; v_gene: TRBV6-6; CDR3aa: CASSYTGFNQPQHF; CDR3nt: TGTGCCAGCAGTTACACAGGGTTCAATCAGCCCCAGCATTTT
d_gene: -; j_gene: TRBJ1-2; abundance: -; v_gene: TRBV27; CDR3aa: CASSLSPGRGYGYTF; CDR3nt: TGTGCCAGCAGTTTATCGCCGGGGCGAGGCTATGGCTACACCTTC
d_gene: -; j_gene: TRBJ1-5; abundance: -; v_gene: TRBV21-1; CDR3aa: CAIRGWCNQPQHF; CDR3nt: TGTGCCATCCGGGGTTGGTGCAATCAGCCCCAGCATTTT
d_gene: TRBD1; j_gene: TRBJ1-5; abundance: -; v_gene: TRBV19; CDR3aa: CATGDSRQPQHF; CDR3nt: TGTGCCACAGGGGACAGTCGACAGCCCCAGCATTTT
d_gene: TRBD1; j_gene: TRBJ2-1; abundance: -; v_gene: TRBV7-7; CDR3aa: CASSPARGYEQFF; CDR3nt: TGTGCTAGCAGCCCAGCCAGGGGGTATGAGCAGTTCTTC
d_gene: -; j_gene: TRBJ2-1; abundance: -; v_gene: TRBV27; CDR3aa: CASESYNEQFF; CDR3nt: TGTGCCAGCGAGAGTTACAATGAGCAGTTCTTC
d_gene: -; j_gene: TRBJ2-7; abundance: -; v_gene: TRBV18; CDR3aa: CASSPTVGLDSGEQYF; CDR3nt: TGTGCCAGCTCACCCACTGTCGGGCTAGATTCGGGCGAGCAGTACTTC
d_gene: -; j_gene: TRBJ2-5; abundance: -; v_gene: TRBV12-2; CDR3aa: CASRSSGTGGTETQYF; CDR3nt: TGTGCAAGTCGCTCCTCTGGGACAGGGGGCACGGAGACCCAGTACTTC
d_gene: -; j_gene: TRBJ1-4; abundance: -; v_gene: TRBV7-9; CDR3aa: CASSSDEGGTNEKLFF; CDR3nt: TGTGCCAGCAGCTCGGATGAGGGGGGTACTAATGAAAAACTGTTTTTT
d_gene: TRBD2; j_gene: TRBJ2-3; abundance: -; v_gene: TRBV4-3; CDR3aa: CASSQDGTSANTDTQYF; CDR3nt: TGCGCCAGCAGCCAAGATGGGACTAGCGCCAACACAGATACGCAGTATTTT
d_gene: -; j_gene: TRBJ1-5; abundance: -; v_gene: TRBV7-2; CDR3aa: CASRPGGYNQPQHF; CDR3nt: TGTGCCAGCAGGCCTGGGGGGTACAATCAGCCCCAGCATTTT
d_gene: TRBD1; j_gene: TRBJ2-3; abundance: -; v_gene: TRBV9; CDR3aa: CASSAGDSFTDTQYF; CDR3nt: TGTGCCAGCAGCGCCGGGGACAGTTTCACAGATACGCAGTATTTT
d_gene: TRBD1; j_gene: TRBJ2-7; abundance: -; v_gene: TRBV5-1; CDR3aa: CASSLGDSTYEQYF; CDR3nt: TGCGCCAGCAGCTTGGGGGACAGCACCTACGAGCAGTACTTC
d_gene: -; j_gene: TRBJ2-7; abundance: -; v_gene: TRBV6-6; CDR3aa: CASSYGSGYEQYF; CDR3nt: TGTGCCAGCAGTTACGGCAGCGGCTACGAGCAGTACTTC
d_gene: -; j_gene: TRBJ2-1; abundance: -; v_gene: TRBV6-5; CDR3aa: CASSWPDPQFF; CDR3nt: TGTGCCAGCAGTTGGCCAGATCCGCAGTTCTTC
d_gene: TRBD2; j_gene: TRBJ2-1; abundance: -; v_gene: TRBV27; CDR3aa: CASSFSPLAGYGNEQFF; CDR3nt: TGTGCCAGCAGCTTTAGCCCACTAGCGGGTTACGGCAATGAGCAGTTCTTC
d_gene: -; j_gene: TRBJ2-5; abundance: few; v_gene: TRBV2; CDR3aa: CASIHEEETQYF; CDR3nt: TGTGCCAGCATACACGAGGAGGAGACCCAGTACTTC
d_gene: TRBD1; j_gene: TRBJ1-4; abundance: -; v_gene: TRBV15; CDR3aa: CATSRDRGLNEKLFF; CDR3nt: TGTGCCACCAGCAGAGATAGGGGGCTTAATGAAAAACTGTTTTTT
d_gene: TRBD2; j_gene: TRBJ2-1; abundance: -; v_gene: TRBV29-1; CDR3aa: CSADGSGRRNEQFF; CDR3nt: TGCAGCGCTGACGGCAGCGGGAGGAGGAATGAGCAGTTCTTC
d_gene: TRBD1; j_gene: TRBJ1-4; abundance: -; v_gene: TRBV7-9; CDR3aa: CASSPRDRETEKLFF; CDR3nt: TGTGCCAGCAGCCCCCGGGACAGGGAGACTGAAAAACTGTTTTTT
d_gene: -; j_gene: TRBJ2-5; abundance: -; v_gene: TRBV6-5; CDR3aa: CASSYTPGKQETQYF; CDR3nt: TGTGCCAGCAGTTACACCCCAGGGAAGCAAGAGACCCAGTACTTC
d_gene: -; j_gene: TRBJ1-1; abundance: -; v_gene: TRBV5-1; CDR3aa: CASNGGYTEAFF; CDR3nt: TGCGCCAGCAATGGTGGCTACACTGAAGCTTTCTTT
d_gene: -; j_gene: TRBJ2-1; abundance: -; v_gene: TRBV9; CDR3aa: CASSGRDNEQFF; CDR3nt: TGTGCCAGCAGCGGTAGGGACAATGAGCAGTTCTTC
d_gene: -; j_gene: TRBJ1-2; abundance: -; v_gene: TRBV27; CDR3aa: CASSTTTKPTGGYTF; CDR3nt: TGTGCCAGCAGTACGACGACGAAGCCCACGGGCGGCTACACCTTC
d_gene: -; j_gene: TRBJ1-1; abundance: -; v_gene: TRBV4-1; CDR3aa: CASSQGGDLRTGNTEAFF; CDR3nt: TGCGCCAGCAGCCAGGGCGGGGACCTTCGGACGGGGAACACTGAAGCTTTCTTT
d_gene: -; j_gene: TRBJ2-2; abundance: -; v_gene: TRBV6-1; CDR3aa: CASSERRDPWSWSTGELFF; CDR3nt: TGTGCCAGCAGTGAACGGCGGGACCCCTGGAGTTGGAGCACCGGGGAGCTGTTTTTT
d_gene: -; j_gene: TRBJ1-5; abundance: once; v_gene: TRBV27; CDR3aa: CASKVGGVGNQPQHF; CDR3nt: TGTGCCAGCAAGGTAGGGGGGGTCGGCAATCAGCCCCAGCATTTT
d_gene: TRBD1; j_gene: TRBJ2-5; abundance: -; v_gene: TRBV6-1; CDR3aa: CASSVGTASKETQYF; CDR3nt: TGTGCCAGCAGTGTCGGGACAGCATCGAAAGAGACCCAGTACTTC
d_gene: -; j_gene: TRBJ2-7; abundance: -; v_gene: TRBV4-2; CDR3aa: CASSLAGFPYEQYF; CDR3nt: TGTGCCAGCAGCCTCGCAGGCTTCCCATACGAGCAGTACTTC
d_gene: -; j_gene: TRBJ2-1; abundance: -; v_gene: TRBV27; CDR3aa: CASSSYYNEQFF; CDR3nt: TGTGCCAGCAGTTCCTATTACAATGAGCAGTTCTTC
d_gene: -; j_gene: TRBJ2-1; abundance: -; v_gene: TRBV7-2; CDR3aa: CATGLSYNEQFF; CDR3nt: TGTGCCACAGGCCTCTCCTACAATGAGCAGTTCTTC
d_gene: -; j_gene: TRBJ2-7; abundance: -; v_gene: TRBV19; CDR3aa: CASSIFGGRDTYEQYF; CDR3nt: TGTGCCAGTAGTATTTTTGGGGGGAGAGACACCTACGAGCAGTACTTC
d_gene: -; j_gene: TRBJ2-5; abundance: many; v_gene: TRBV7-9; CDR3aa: CASSFARRGGETQYF; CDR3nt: TGTGCCAGCAGCTTCGCCAGGAGGGGCGGAGAGACCCAGTACTTC
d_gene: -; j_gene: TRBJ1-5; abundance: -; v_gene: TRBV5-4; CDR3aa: CAPEGGNSNQPQHF; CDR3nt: TGTGCCCCCGAGGGGGGGAATAGCAATCAGCCCCAGCATTTT
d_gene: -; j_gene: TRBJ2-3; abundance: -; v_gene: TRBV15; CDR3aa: CATSRVGAYGTDTQYF; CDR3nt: TGTGCCACCAGCAGAGTAGGGGCGTACGGCACAGATACGCAGTATTTT
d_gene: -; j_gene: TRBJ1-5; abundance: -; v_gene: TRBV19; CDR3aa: CASSSWSGDRQPQHF; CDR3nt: TGTGCCAGTAGTAGTTGGTCAGGGGACCGTCAGCCCCAGCATTTT
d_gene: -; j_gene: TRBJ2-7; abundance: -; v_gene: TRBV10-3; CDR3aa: CATHGGGVTYEQYF; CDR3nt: TGTGCCACCCACGGAGGCGGGGTCACCTACGAGCAGTACTTC
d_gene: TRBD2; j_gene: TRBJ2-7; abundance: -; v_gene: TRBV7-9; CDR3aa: CASSLDGRAYEQYF; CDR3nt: TGTGCCAGCAGCTTAGACGGGAGGGCCTACGAGCAGTACTTC
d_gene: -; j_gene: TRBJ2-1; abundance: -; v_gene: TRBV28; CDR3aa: CASNSRDSPLSYNEQFF; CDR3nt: TGTGCCAGCAACTCTCGGGACTCACCTTTGAGCTACAATGAGCAGTTCTTC
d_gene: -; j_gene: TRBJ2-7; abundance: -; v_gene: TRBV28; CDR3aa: CASSLKGLGYYEQYF; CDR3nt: TGTGCCAGCAGCCTCAAGGGACTGGGATACTACGAGCAGTACTTC
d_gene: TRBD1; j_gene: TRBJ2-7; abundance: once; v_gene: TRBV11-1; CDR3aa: CASSLRDRGNYEQYF; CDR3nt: TGTGCCAGCAGCTTACGGGACAGGGGAAACTACGAGCAGTACTTC
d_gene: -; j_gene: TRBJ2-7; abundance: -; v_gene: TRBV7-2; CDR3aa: CASSSPGGIGPYEQYF; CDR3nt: TGTGCCAGCAGCTCACCGGGTGGGATAGGACCCTACGAGCAGTACTTC
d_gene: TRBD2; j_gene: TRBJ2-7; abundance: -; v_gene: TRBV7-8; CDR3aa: CASTSSAGTSDGEQYF; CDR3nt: TGTGCCAGCACCTCCTCTGCCGGGACTAGCGACGGCGAGCAGTACTTC
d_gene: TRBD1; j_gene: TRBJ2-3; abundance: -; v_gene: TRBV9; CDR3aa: CASSPQEWGTGPTDTQYF; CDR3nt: TGTGCCAGCAGCCCTCAGGAGTGGGGGACAGGTCCCACAGATACGCAGTATTTT
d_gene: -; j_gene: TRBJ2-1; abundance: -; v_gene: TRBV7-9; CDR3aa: CASSPPTSSDEQFF; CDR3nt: TGTGCCAGCAGCCCACCGACATCTAGCGATGAGCAGTTCTTC
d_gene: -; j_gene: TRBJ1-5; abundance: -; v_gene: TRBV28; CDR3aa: CASSFERVEDQPQHF; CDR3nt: TGTGCCAGCAGTTTCGAGAGGGTTGAGGATCAGCCCCAGCATTTT
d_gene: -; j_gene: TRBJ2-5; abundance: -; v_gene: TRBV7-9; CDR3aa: CASSHPLVGYQETQYF; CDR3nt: TGTGCCAGCAGCCACCCGTTGGTGGGATACCAAGAGACCCAGTACTTC
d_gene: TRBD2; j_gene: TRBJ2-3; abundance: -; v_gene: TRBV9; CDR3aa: CATAAGGSTDTQYF; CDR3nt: TGTGCCACCGCGGCGGGAGGGAGCACAGATACGCAGTATTTT
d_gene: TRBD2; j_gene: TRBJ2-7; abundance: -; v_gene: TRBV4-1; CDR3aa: CASSLVFLSGAQYEQYF; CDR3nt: TGCGCCAGCAGCCTCGTTTTCCTTAGCGGGGCACAATACGAGCAGTACTTC
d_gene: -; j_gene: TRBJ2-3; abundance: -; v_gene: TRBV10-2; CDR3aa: CASRTGADTQYF; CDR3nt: TGCGCCAGCAGGACCGGAGCAGATACGCAGTATTTT
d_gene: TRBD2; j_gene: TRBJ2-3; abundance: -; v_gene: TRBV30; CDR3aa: CAWSEGLAMADTQYF; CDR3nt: TGTGCCTGGAGTGAAGGACTAGCGATGGCAGATACGCAGTATTTT
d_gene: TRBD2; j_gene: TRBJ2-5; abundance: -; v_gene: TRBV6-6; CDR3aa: CASSYSGLAGVETQYF; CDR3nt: TGTGCCAGCAGTTACTCGGGACTAGCGGGAGTAGAGACCCAGTACTTC
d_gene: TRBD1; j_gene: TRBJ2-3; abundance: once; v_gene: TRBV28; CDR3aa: CASSDRVLSTDTQYF; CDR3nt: TGTGCCAGCAGCGACAGGGTCCTTAGCACAGATACGCAGTATTTT
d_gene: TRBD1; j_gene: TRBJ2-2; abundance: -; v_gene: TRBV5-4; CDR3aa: CASSLQGAGELFF; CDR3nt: TGTGCCAGCAGCTTACAGGGGGCCGGGGAGCTGTTTTTT
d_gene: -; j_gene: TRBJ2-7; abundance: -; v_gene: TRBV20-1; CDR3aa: CSAETRDEQYF; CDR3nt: TGCAGTGCTGAGACCAGGGACGAGCAGTACTTC